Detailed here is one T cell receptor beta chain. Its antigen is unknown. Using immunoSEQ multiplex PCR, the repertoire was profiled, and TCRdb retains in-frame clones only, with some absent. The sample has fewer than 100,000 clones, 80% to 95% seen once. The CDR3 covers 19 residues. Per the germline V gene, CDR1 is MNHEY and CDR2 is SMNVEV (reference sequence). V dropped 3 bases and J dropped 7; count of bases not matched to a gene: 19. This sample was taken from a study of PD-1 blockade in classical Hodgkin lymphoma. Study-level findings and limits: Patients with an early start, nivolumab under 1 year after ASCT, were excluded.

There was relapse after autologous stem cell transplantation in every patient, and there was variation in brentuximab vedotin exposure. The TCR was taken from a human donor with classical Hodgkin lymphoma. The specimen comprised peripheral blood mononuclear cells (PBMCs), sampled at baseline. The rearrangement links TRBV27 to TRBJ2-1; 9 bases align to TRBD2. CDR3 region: CASSLEGISGSPSVNEQFF. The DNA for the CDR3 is TGTGCCAGCAGTTTGGAAGGGATTAGCGGGAGTCCAAGCGTAAATGAGCAGTTCTTC.